This T cell receptor beta chain was recorded in a study of CD8 T cells in ankylosing spondylitis. TCRdb analysed the 5' RACE reads with MiXCR anew, one entry per CDR3 protein. This table has hundreds of thousands of distinct CDR3 sequences, around 7.8% appearing once. This clonotype was seen repeatedly, ten times or more. The antigen is undetermined. J was trimmed by 7 bases and V by 2 bases; bases with no gene match: 11. Germline assignment: CDR1 DFQATT and CDR2 SNEGSKA (reference sequence). The CDR3 runs 17 residues. Whole-study findings and limits: Significant enrichment of disease-linked clones was reportedly seen in matched ankylosing spondylitis synovial fluid.

The specimen sequenced was blood, either unsorted or a sorted T cell fraction (not recorded which). The chain has TRBV20-1 and TRBJ2-1; 13 bases fit TRBD2. The source is a male donor with ankylosing spondylitis or in good health (not recorded which). CDR3 DNA: TGCAGTGCTAGAAGCCCCGGGACTAGCGGGAACCCGAATGAGCAGTTCTTC. Its translation is CSARSPGTSGNPNEQFF.